These T cell receptor beta chains were read from a single sample in a study of molecular identifiers for immune sequencing clone quantification. TCRdb redid the calling of the PCR reads with MiXCR, one entry per CDR3 protein. The profile shows about 640,000 distinct CDR3 sequences, 20% of them singletons. The sample was naive CD8+ T cells from blood, with Jurkat cell RNA spiked in. The receptors come from a human donor in good health. Some libraries in this study had Jurkat cell RNA spiked in. Each CDR3 is given with its conserved first and last residue. D genes are given only for firm matches. A row's size may be missing; if present it is once, few, many or a size class.

>TRBJ1-1|-|TRBV19|-
TGTGCCAGTAGTATACGGGACACCACTGAAGCTTTCTTT
CASSIRDTTEAFF
>TRBJ2-3|TRBD2|TRBV7-3|few
TGTGCCAGCAGCTTAAGCGGGGGAGGGGATACGCAGTATTTT
CASSLSGGGDTQYF
>TRBJ2-1|-|TRBV24-1|many
TGTGCCACCAGTGATTTAGTATACGCCGAGCAGTTCTTC
CATSDLVYAEQFF
>TRBJ2-7|-|TRBV5-1|-
TGCGCCAGCAGCTTGGCCCGCGAGGGGGCCTACGAGCAGTACTTC
CASSLAREGAYEQYF
>TRBJ1-6|-|TRBV11-2|-
TGTGCCAGCAGCTTAGACTCAGTCTATAATTCACCCCTCCACTTT
CASSLDSVYNSPLHF
>TRBJ2-1|-|TRBV10-3|many
TGTGCCATCAGTGGCCGTTCTGGAGATGAGCAGTTCTTC
CAISGRSGDEQFF
>TRBJ1-4|-|TRBV7-9|-
TGTGCCAGCAGCTTATCGGACGCAACTAATGAAAAACTGTTTTTT
CASSLSDATNEKLFF
>TRBJ2-1|TRBD2|TRBV27|many
TGTGCCAGCAGTTTGGTCCTAGCGGGGTACAATGAGCAGTTCTTC
CASSLVLAGYNEQFF
>TRBJ2-7|-|TRBV6-2/TRBV6-3|many
TGTGCCAGCAGTTTCTCCAGTCCCGAGCAGTACTTC
CASSFSSPEQYF
>TRBJ2-2|TRBD1|TRBV29-1|many
TGCAGCGTTAAAGACAGGGTGACCGGGGAGCTGTTTTTT
CSVKDRVTGELFF
>TRBJ2-6|-|TRBV19|-
TGTGCCAGTAGTGCGGGGACTCGTGGGACCAACGTCCTGACTTTC
CASSAGTRGTNVLTF
>TRBJ1-1|-|TRBV6-2/TRBV6-3|many
TGTGCCAGCAGTTACGCGCAGAACACTGAAGCTTTCTTT
CASSYAQNTEAFF
>TRBJ2-5|-|TRBV4-3|many
TGCGCCAGCAGCCGGAGGGGTCAAGAGACCCAGTACTTC
CASSRRGQETQYF
>TRBJ2-3|TRBD2|TRBV19|many
TGTGCCAGTACTTCTAGCGGGAGCCCAGATACGCAGTATTTT
CASTSSGSPDTQYF
>TRBJ2-5|-|TRBV2|many
TGTGCCAGCAGTGAAGGTGACTACCAAGAGACCCAGTACTTC
CASSEGDYQETQYF
>TRBJ2-2|-|TRBV6-5|many
TGTGCCACCGGGGTAGGATGGAACACCGGGGAGCTGTTTTTT
CATGVGWNTGELFF
>TRBJ2-7|-|TRBV20-1|few
TGCAGTGCTAGGACCCAGGGGCTTGAGCAGTACTTC
CSARTQGLEQYF
>TRBJ2-2|-|TRBV12-5|-
TGTGCTAGTGGTCAGGGTACCGGCGGGGAGCTGTTTTTT
CASGQGTGGELFF
>TRBJ2-1|-|TRBV5-6|many
TGTGCCAGCAGCTTGCGGGGGTCGAGCTCCTACAATGAGCAGTTCTTC
CASSLRGSSSYNEQFF
>TRBJ2-7|TRBD1|TRBV11-2|-
TGTGCCAGCAGCTTAGATACGAGACAGGGTCCCTACGAGCAGTACTTC
CASSLDTRQGPYEQYF
>TRBJ2-7|-|TRBV20-1|-
TGCAGTGCACCCCGGTCCGGGGCGACAGTTTCCTACGAGCAGTACTTC
CSAPRSGATVSYEQYF
>TRBJ1-5|-|TRBV20-1|few
TGCAGTGCCGAGTCGCGCCGGGACATAGTTGGGAATCAGCCCCAGCATTTT
CSAESRRDIVGNQPQHF
>TRBJ2-3|-|TRBV9|-
TGTGCCAGCAGCGTAGTCCGGGAAGAAACAGATACGCAGTATTTT
CASSVVREETDTQYF
>TRBJ2-5|TRBD2|TRBV7-9|many
TGTGCCAGCAGCTCATCTAGCGGGGGATACCACCAAGAGACCCAGTACTTC
CASSSSSGGYHQETQYF
>TRBJ2-2|TRBD1|TRBV13|many
TGTGCCAGCAGCCCATGGACAGGGGGCGAGGAGCTGTTTTTT
CASSPWTGGEELFF
>TRBJ2-1|TRBD2|TRBV12-3/TRBV12-4|-
TGTGCCAGCAGTTCCTGGACTAGCGGGGGACCTAGCGATGAGCAGTTCTTC
CASSSWTSGGPSDEQFF
>TRBJ1-1|-|TRBV19|-
TGTGCCAGTAGTATTCAGGTAAACAATGAAGCTTTCTTT
CASSIQVNNEAFF
>TRBJ2-2|-|TRBV28|-
TGTGCCAGCAGTTTTTTCCCCGAGGGCACCGGGGAGCTGTTTTTT
CASSFFPEGTGELFF
>TRBJ1-5|TRBD1|TRBV27|many
TGTGCCAGCACCCTGACAGGGGGTTGGGGTCAGCCCCAGCATTTT
CASTLTGGWGQPQHF
>TRBJ2-3|-|TRBV29-1|many
TGCAGCGCTCCAGGGGTTTTCGCAGATACGCAGTATTTT
CSAPGVFADTQYF
>TRBJ1-1|-|TRBV5-3|few
TGTGCCAGCAGCTTGGGGGGGATTATCGTCACTGAAGCTTTCTTT
CASSLGGIIVTEAFF
>TRBJ2-3|TRBD2|TRBV6-1|few
TGTGCCAGCTTAAAGGGGACTAGCGGGTTTAGCACAGATACGCAGTATTTT
CASLKGTSGFSTDTQYF
>TRBJ2-2|-|TRBV7-9|many
TGTGCCAGCAGCTTAGTTTGGAACACCGGGGAGCTGTTTTTT
CASSLVWNTGELFF
>TRBJ2-2|-|TRBV5-8|many
TGTGCCAGCAGCTTAAAACTAGCAAGGACCCGGGAGCTGTTTTTT
CASSLKLARTRELFF
>TRBJ2-2|TRBD1|TRBV28|many
TGTGCCAGCAGTTTATCGTGGACAGGGTTTGAGAACACCGGGGAGCTGTTTTTT
CASSLSWTGFENTGELFF
>TRBJ2-5|-|TRBV7-9|-
TGTGCCAGCAGCTACAATCGGGGGGACAGGGAGACCCAGTACTTC
CASSYNRGDRETQYF
>TRBJ2-7|TRBD2|TRBV5-1|many
TGCGCCAGCAAGGTGGGTAGCGGGGACCACGAGCAGTACTTC
CASKVGSGDHEQYF
>TRBJ2-2|-|TRBV9|-
TGTGCCAGCCTAAATTCCGGGACGGTAAACACCGGGGAGCTGTTTTTT
CASLNSGTVNTGELFF
>TRBJ1-3|TRBD1|TRBV5-4|few
TGTGCCAGCAGCCGCATGGGACAGGGGGCTGGAAACACCATATATTTT
CASSRMGQGAGNTIYF
>TRBJ1-1|-|TRBV5-1|many
TGCGCCAGCAGCTTGGGTCGGGGCACTGAAGCTTTCTTT
CASSLGRGTEAFF
>TRBJ2-3|-|TRBV18|many
TGTGCCAGCTCACGTCCAGGGACCGGCACAGATACGCAGTATTTT
CASSRPGTGTDTQYF
>TRBJ1-5|TRBD1|TRBV7-9|many
TGTGCCAGCAGCGGGGGGCAGGGGGCCGGTCAGCCCCAGCATTTT
CASSGGQGAGQPQHF
>TRBJ2-1|-|TRBV5-4|-
TGTGCCAGCAGCTTGGCGGCCGGATCCTACAATGAGCAGTTCTTC
CASSLAAGSYNEQFF
>TRBJ2-1|-|TRBV7-8|many
TGTGCCAGCAGCTTAGAGCTCGGACAAGAATATCACAATGAGCAGTTCTTC
CASSLELGQEYHNEQFF
>TRBJ2-2|-|TRBV4-3|few
TGCGCCAGCAGCCAAGATCAGTCCGGGTATTCGAACACCGGGGAGCTGTTTTTT
CASSQDQSGYSNTGELFF
>TRBJ1-1|TRBD1|TRBV4-1|many
TGCGCCAGCAGCCAACATGGGACAGCAAACACTGAAGCTTTCTTT
CASSQHGTANTEAFF
>TRBJ1-3|-|TRBV6-5|many
TGTGCCAGCAGTTACCCCTGGGAGGATCAAGGAAACACCATATATTTT
CASSYPWEDQGNTIYF
>TRBJ2-2|TRBD1|TRBV7-2|-
TGTGCCAGCAGCTCACCGGGACAGACTTTCACCGGGGAGCTGTTTTTT
CASSSPGQTFTGELFF
>TRBJ2-3|TRBD2|TRBV28|many
TGTGCCAGCAGCCAAAGGCTAGCGGGCTTCACCGGGGGGACAGATACGCAGTATTTT
CASSQRLAGFTGGTDTQYF
>TRBJ2-2|-|TRBV6-5|many
TGTGCCAGCCGAGATGGCGCGGGAATAACCCGACTGAACACCGGGGAGCTGTTTTTT
CASRDGAGITRLNTGELFF
>TRBJ2-5|-|TRBV7-2|-
TGTGCCAGCAGCTCTTGGACAGAAAGGGAGACCCAGTACTTC
CASSSWTERETQYF
>TRBJ2-1|TRBD1|TRBV28|-
TGTGCCGGCAGTTTTTTCGGGACAGGGTCGGGCAATGAGCAGTTCTTC
CAGSFFGTGSGNEQFF
>TRBJ2-3|TRBD2|TRBV6-6|few
TGTGCCAGCAGTTACTCGAATAGCGGGAGCATTGCAGATACGCAGTATTTT
CASSYSNSGSIADTQYF
>TRBJ2-7|TRBD2|TRBV5-5|many
TGTGCCAGCAGCTGGGACCGGGCTAGCGGGAACTACGAGCAGTACTTC
CASSWDRASGNYEQYF
>TRBJ2-7|-|TRBV7-9|many
TGTGCCAGCAGCCCCCGCGAGAGTAACTACGAGCAGTACTTC
CASSPRESNYEQYF
>TRBJ2-2|-|TRBV20-1|many
TGCAGTGCTAGTCAGGGGAGGGGCACCGGGGAGCTGTTTTTT
CSASQGRGTGELFF
>TRBJ1-1|-|TRBV28|many
TGTGCCAGCAGTTTTACCCAGGGTTTCACTGAAGCTTTCTTT
CASSFTQGFTEAFF
>TRBJ2-6|TRBD1|TRBV12-3/TRBV12-4|many
TGTGCCAGCAGTCCCGGGACAGGGGAAGCTGGGGCCAACGTCCTGACTTTC
CASSPGTGEAGANVLTF